The 8 T cell receptor beta chains in this list originate from one sample, sequenced in a study of blood T cell repertoires in COVID-19. The method was immunoSEQ multiplex PCR; TCRdb's version includes in-frame clones alone and lacks a portion of them. The profile covers almost 250,000 clones, with 80% to 90% appearing a single time and approximately 3.7% taken by the ten largest. Sample: PBMCs or T cells enriched from blood (not recorded which). All receptors come from a woman in her 30s who had recovered from COVID-19.

This chain connects TRBV2 to TRBJ1-5; weak D call: TRBD1 (5 bases). Germline assignment: CDR1 SNHLY and CDR2 FYNNEI. Trimming shortened V by 5 bases and J by 0 bases, and 11 bases separated the two germline ends. The CDR3 extends over 15 amino acids. Here the CDR3 reads CASSPGQVSNQPQHF. DNA of the CDR3: TGTGCCAGCAGTCCAGGGCAGGTTAGCAATCAGCCCCAGCATTTT.

This clone was observed once. The chain recombines TRBV5-1 with TRBJ1-4; D not resolved. Germline V gene data show CDR1 as SGHRS and CDR2 as YFSETQ. The CDR3 contains 15 residues. Trimming shortened V by 4 bases and J by 8 bases, and 18 bases separated the two germline ends. CDR3 residues: CASSPLQASGEKLFF. In nucleotides, the CDR3 is TGCGCCAGCAGCCCGCTCCAGGCGAGCGGCGAAAAACTGTTTTTT.

The chain couples TRBV29-1 to TRBJ1-5; tentatively, D is TRBD1 (5 bases). CDR1 is SQVTM, CDR2 ANQGSEA, per germline. V lost 8 bases, J lost 9 bases, and 17 bases lay in between. The CDR3 is 12 residues long. This CDR3 is CSIQAGGGPQHF. The DNA of the CDR3 is TGCAGCATACAGGCGGGGGGAGGGCCCCAGCATTTT.

The genes are TRBV2 and TRBJ2-3; D may be TRBD2 (5 bases). The V gene's germline CDR1 is SNHLY and CDR2 FYNNEI. V lost 1 base and J lost 2, with 13 bases in between. The CDR3 consists of 16 residues. CDR3 in amino acids: CASSEGAEPFTDTQYF. The CDR3 bases are TGTGCCAGCAGTGAAGGAGCGGAACCTTTCACAGATACGCAGTATTTT. Combining the CDR3 with reference TRBV2 and TRBJ2-3 gives the whole variable domain EPEVTQTPSHQVTQMGQEVILRCVPISNHLYFYWYRQILGQKVEFLVSFYNNEISEKSEIFDDQFSVERPDGSNFTLKIRSTKLEDSAMYFCASSEGAEPFTDTQYFGPGTRLTVL.

The table lists this clone with a few counts. V is TRBV7-2 and J is TRBJ1-2, with 8 positions matching TRBD1. Germline trimming cut 0 bases from V and 5 bases from J; bases unmatched to any gene: 8. From germline, CDR1 is SGHTA and CDR2 FQGNSA. CDR3 length: 16 residues. CDR3 loop: CASSLAGQGARYGYTF. CDR3 DNA sequence: TGTGCCAGCAGCTTAGCGGGCCAGGGGGCTAGGTATGGCTACACCTTC.

V usage is TRBV4-3 and J usage is TRBJ1-1; 7 bases are a match to TRBD1. Germline CDR1 and CDR2: LGHNA and YSLEER. The CDR3 runs to 14 residues. Unmatched junction bases numbered 5, after V lost 3 bases and J lost 4 bases. CDR3 coding DNA: TGCGCCAGCAGCCACACAGGGGCCCCCACTGAAGCTTTCTTT. It specifies CASSHTGAPTEAFF.

J is TRBJ1-2 and V is TRBV12-3 or TRBV12-4; no clear D gene. Trimming shortened V by 5 bases and J by 7 bases, and 11 bases separated the two germline ends. This CDR3 spans 12 amino acids. CDR3 DNA sequence: TGTGCCAGCAGTCAAAACTTCTTTGGCTACACCTTC. Translation: CASSQNFFGYTF.

The chain carries TRBV7-3 and TRBJ1-1; tentative D call: TRBD1 (6 bases). This CDR3 contains 14 residues. Germline loops: CDR1 SGHTA, CDR2 FQGTGA. V was cut by 5 bases and J by 0 bases, with 10 bases left in between. The CDR3 loop reads CASSAQGMNTEAFF. The CDR3 DNA reads TGTGCCAGCAGCGCACAGGGCATGAACACTGAAGCTTTCTTT.